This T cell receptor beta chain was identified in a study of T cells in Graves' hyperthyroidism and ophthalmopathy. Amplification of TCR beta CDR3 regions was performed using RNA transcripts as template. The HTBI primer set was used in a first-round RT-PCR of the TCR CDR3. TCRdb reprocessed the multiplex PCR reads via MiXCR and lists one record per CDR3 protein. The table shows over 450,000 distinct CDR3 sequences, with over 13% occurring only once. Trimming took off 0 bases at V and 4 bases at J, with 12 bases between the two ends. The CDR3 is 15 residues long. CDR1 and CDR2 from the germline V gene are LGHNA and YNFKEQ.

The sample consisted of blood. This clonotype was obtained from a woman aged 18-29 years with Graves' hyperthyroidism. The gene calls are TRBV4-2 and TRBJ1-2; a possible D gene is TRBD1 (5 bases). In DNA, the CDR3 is TGTGCCAGCAGCCAAGATATGACAGTTTCCTATGGCTACACCTTC. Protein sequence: CASSQDMTVSYGYTF.